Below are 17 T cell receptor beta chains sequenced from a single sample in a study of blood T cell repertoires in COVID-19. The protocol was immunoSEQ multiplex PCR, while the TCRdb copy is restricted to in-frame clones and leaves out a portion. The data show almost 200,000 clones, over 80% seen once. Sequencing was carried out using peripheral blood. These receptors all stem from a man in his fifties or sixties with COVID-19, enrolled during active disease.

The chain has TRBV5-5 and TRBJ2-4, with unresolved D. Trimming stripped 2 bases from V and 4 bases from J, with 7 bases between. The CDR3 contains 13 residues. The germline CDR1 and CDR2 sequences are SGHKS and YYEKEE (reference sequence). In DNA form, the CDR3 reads TGTGCCAGCAGCTTAAACTTAAAAAACATTCAGTACTTC. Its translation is CASSLNLKNIQYF.

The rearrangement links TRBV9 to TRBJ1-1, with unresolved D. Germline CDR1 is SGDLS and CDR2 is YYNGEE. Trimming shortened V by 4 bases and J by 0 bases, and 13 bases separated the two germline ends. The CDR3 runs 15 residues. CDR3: CASSKLTIMNTEAFF. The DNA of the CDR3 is TGTGCCAGCAGCAAACTCACGATAATGAACACTGAAGCTTTCTTT.

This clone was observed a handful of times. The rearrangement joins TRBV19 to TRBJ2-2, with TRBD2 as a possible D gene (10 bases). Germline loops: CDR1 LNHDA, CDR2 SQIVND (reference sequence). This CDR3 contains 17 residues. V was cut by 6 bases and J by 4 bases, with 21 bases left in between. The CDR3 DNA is TGTGCCAGTAGGGGACAGGGCGCTAGCGGGAGCACCGGGGAGCTGTTTTTT. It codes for CASRGQGASGSTGELFF.

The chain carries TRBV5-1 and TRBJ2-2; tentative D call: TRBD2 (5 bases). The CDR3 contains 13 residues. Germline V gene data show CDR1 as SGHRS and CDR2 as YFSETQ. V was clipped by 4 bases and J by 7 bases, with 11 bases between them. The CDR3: CASSMRVYGELFF. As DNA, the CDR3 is TGCGCCAGCAGCATGAGGGTTTACGGGGAGCTGTTTTTT.

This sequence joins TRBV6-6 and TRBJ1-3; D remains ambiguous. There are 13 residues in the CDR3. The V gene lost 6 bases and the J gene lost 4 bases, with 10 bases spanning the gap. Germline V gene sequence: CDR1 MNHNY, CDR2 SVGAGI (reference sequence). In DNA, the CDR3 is TGTGCCAGCAGGATTCCACAGGGAAACACCATATATTTT. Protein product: CASRIPQGNTIYF.

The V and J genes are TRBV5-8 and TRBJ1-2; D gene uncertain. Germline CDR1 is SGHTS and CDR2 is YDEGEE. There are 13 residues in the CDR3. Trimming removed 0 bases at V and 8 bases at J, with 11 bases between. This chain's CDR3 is CASSLVRRLGYTF. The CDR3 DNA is TGTGCCAGCAGCTTGGTCAGGCGCTTGGGCTACACCTTC.

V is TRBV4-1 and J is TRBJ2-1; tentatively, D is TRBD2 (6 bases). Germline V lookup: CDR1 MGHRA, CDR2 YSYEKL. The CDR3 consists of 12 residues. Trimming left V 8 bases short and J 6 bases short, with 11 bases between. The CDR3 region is CASRGDSNEQFF. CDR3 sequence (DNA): TGCGCCAGCCGAGGGGACTCCAATGAGCAGTTCTTC.

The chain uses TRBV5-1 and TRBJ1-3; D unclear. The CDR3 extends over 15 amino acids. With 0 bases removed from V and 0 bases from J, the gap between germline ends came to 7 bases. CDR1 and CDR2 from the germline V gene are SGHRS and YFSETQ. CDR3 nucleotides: TGCGCCAGCAGCTTGGTTTCCAACTCTGGAAACACCATATATTTT. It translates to CASSLVSNSGNTIYF.

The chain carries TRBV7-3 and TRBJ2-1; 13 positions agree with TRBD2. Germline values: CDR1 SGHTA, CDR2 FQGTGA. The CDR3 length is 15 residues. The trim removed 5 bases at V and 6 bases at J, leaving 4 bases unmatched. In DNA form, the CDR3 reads TGTGCCAGCAGCCTTACTAGCGGGAGGGCCAATGAGCAGTTCTTC. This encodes CASSLTSGRANEQFF.

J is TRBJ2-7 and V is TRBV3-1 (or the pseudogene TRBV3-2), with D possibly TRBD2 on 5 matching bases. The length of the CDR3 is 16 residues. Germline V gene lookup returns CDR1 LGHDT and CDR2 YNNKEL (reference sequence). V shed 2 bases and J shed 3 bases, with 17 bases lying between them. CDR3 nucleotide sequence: TGTGCCAGCAGCCAATCCCCTCGAAGAGGGAGCTACGAGCAGTACTTC. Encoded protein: CASSQSPRRGSYEQYF.

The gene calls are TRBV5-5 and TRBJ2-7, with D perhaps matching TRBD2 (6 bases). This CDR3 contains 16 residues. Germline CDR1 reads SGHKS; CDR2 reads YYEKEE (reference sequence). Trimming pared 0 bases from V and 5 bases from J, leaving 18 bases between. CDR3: CASSLVGRPAIDEQYF. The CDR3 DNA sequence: TGTGCCAGCAGCTTGGTAGGGAGGCCGGCTATTGACGAGCAGTACTTC.

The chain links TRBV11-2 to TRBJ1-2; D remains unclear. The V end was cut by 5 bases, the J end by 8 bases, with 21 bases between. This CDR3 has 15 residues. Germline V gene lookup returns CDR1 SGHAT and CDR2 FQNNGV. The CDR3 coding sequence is TGTGCCAGCAGCCCCCGGGAGGGCGGTTTGAGAGGCTACACCTTC. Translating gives CASSPREGGLRGYTF.

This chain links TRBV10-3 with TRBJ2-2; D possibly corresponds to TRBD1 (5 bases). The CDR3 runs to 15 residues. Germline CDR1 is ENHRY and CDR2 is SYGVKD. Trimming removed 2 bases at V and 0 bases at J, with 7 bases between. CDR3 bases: TGTGCCATCAGTGAGGGGGCCTCGAACACCGGGGAGCTGTTTTTT. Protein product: CAISEGASNTGELFF.

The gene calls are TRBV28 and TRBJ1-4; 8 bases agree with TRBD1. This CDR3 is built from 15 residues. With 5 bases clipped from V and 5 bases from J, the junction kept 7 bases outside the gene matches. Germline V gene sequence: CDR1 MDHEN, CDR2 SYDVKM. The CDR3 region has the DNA TGTGCCAGCAGTCCGAGATCAGGGGGCAATGAAAAACTGTTTTTT. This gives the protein CASSPRSGGNEKLFF. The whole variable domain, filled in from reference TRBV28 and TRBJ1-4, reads DVKVTQSSRYLVKRTGEKVFLECVQDMDHENMFWYRQDPGLGLRLIYFSYDVKMKEKGDIPEGYSVSREKKERFSLILESASTNQTSMYLCASSPRSGGNEKLFFGSGTQLSVL.

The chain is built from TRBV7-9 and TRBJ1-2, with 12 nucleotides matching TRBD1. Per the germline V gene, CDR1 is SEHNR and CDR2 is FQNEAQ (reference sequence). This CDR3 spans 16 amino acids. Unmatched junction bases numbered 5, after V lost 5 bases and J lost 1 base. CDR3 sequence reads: CASSKGQGAFNYGYTF. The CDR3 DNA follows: TGTGCCAGCAGCAAGGGACAGGGGGCTTTTAACTATGGCTACACCTTC.

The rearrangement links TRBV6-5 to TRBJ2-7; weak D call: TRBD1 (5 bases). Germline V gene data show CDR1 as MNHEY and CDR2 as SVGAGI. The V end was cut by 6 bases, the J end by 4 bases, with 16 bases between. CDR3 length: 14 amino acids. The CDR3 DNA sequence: TGTGCCAGCAGCTCGGACATAACCCGTTACGAGCAGTACTTC. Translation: CASSSDITRYEQYF.

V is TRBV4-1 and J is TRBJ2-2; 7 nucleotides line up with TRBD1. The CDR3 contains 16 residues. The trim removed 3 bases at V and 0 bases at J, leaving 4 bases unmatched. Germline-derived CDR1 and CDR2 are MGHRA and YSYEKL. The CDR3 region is CASSHWGQSNTGELFF. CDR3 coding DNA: TGCGCCAGCAGCCATTGGGGACAGTCGAACACCGGGGAGCTGTTTTTT.